The entry below gives a single T cell receptor (beta chain) sequence along with its context. Its cognate antigen is unknown. The sample originates from a study of cytomegalovirus exposure and HLA in healthy donors. At the level of the study: Per a later analysis, the approximately 690 first-cohort and 120 validation repertoires shared one platform. Study-level findings and limits: In a later analysis, first-cohort TCR clusters were found to tend to co-occur in the 120 or so validation repertoires. Some TCR beta chains (over 150 of them) were listed as cytomegalovirus-associated.

The CDR3 loop spans 15 amino acids. Germline trimming cut 6 bases from V and 2 bases from J; bases unmatched to any gene: 3. Germline loops: CDR1 LNHDA, CDR2 SQIVND (reference sequence). TCRdb's table, derived via immunoSEQ multiplex PCR, lists solely in-frame clones and lacks some. The sample records 100,000 or so clones, roughly 95% being singletons. The TCR originated in a woman aged 18-29 years in good health and CMV-seronegative. The sample taken for sequencing was PBMCs. This chain uses TRBV19 with TRBJ2-6; 8 bases match TRBD1. CDR3 in amino acids: CASRETGAGANVLTF. In DNA form, the CDR3 reads TGTGCCAGTAGGGAGACAGGGGCTGGGGCCAACGTCCTGACTTTC.